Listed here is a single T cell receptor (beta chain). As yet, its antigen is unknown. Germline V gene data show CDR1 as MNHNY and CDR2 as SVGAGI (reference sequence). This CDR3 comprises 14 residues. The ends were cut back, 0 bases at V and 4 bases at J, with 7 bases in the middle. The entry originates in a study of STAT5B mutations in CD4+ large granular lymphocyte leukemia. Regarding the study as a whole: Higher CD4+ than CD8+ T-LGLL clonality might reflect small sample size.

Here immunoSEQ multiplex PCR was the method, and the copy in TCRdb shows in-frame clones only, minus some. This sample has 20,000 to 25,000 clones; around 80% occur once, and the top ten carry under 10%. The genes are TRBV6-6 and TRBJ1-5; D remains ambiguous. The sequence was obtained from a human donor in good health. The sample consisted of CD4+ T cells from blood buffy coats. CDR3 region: CASSYSSGNQPQHF. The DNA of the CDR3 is TGTGCCAGCAGTTACTCGTCGGGAAATCAGCCCCAGCATTTT.